This TCR beta chain was documented in a study of T cells in Graves' hyperthyroidism and ophthalmopathy. Ten or more counts support this clonotype. This CDR3 region has 15 residues. CDR1 MNHNY and CDR2 SVGAGI come from the germline V gene (reference sequence). Trimming shortened V by 0 bases and J by 0 bases, and 8 bases separated the two germline ends. There were TCR beta CDR3 regions amplified from RNA transcripts. HTBI primers were used for first-round RT-PCR of the TCR CDR3. TCRdb recomputed calls from the multiplex PCR reads with MiXCR, one row per CDR3 protein. The sample holds hundreds of thousands of distinct CDR3 sequences, approximately 40% seen once.

The J gene is TRBJ2-5, the V gene TRBV6-6; D unresolved. Sequenced material: blood. This TCR was recovered from a woman aged 40 to 49 with Graves' hyperthyroidism. CDR3 nucleotides: TGTGCCAGCAGTTACTCGCGGTACCACCAAGAGACCCAGTACTTC. Translation gives CASSYSRYHQETQYF.